A selection of T cell receptor beta chains follows, all from one sample in a study of Graves' ophthalmopathy and Graves' hyperthyroidism. TCRdb recomputed calls from the multiplex PCR reads with MiXCR, one row per CDR3 protein. The data contain more than 150,000 distinct CDR3 sequences, roughly two fifths of them singletons. Specimen: peripheral blood. These receptors came from a middle-aged woman with Graves' ophthalmopathy. Each CDR3 is given with its conserved first and last residue. D genes are given only for firm matches. Clone sizes are given selectively: once, few, many, or a class where the clone is expanded.

.	TRBV6-1	TRBJ2-7	.	TGTGCCAGCAGCGGAGAAGGATGGGGATTCTCCTACGAGCAGTACTTC	CASSGEGWGFSYEQYF
many	TRBV28	TRBJ1-2	.	TGTGCCAGCAGTTTAGTTCGGGGTCCCAACTATGGCTACACCTTC	CASSLVRGPNYGYTF
.	TRBV12-3/TRBV12-4	TRBJ2-7	TRBD1	TGTGCCAGCGGAAACAGGGGGCGTTACGAGCAGTACTTC	CASGNRGRYEQYF
many	TRBV5-6	TRBJ2-7	TRBD1	TGTGCCAGCAGCTTTACGACAGGGCGTGACGAGCAGTACTTC	CASSFTTGRDEQYF
many	TRBV12-3/TRBV12-4	TRBJ2-5	TRBD2	TGTGCCAGCAGTTTTATGAGGTTGCGGGGGGGTGGGGAGACCCAGTACTTC	CASSFMRLRGGGETQYF
.	TRBV6-2/TRBV6-3	TRBJ1-2	.	TGTGCCAGCAGCGCCCACTCTGCGGCGAACTATGGCTACACCTTC	CASSAHSAANYGYTF
many	TRBV6-2/TRBV6-3	TRBJ2-7	.	TGTGCCAGCAGTTACTCGATGCCCGGACAGCGCGAGCAGTACTTC	CASSYSMPGQREQYF
many	TRBV2	TRBJ2-5	TRBD1	TGTGCCAGCGCGGACAGGGAACAAGAGACCCAGTACTTC	CASADREQETQYF
.	TRBV7-9	TRBJ2-7	.	TGTGCCAGCAGCTTAGGTGCGAGCGCTGCCTACGAGCAGTACTTC	CASSLGASAAYEQYF
.	TRBV28	TRBJ2-7	.	TGTGCCAGCAGTCCTCCTTCGGGCAGGGACTACGAGCAGTACTTC	CASSPPSGRDYEQYF
.	TRBV28	TRBJ2-5	.	TGTGCCAGCAGCCCGGGACTCCCCGGGGAGACCCAGTACTTC	CASSPGLPGETQYF
.	TRBV6-2/TRBV6-3	TRBJ2-2	.	TGTGCCAGCAGTCCCTTCGACACAATCACCGGGGAGCTGTTTTTT	CASSPFDTITGELFF
many	TRBV12-3/TRBV12-4	TRBJ1-3	.	TGTGCCAGCAGACTAGGGAGCTCTGGAAACACCATATATTTT	CASRLGSSGNTIYF
.	TRBV24-1	TRBJ2-5	.	TGTGCCACCAGTCCCCGCGGTACCCAAGAGACCCAGTACTTC	CATSPRGTQETQYF
many	TRBV6-1	TRBJ2-5	TRBD2	TGTGCCAGCAGTATAGGGAACGGCGGGAGCAAAGAGACCCAGTACTTC	CASSIGNGGSKETQYF
many	TRBV6-2/TRBV6-3	TRBJ1-5	.	TGTGCCAGCGTTGGAAGCAGGGAATCAGCCACAAATCAGCCCCAGCATTTT	CASVGSRESATNQPQHF
.	TRBV6-1	TRBJ2-7	TRBD2	TGTGCCAGCAGCCACCAGACTAGCGGGAGGGCCCACGAGCAGTACTTC	CASSHQTSGRAHEQYF
many	TRBV5-1	TRBJ1-1	TRBD1	TGCGCCAGCAGCTGGACAGGGGGCCACACTGAAGCTTTCTTT	CASSWTGGHTEAFF
.	TRBV28	TRBJ2-7	.	TGTGCCAGCGGGCGGAGGGGATACGAGCAGTACTTC	CASGRRGYEQYF
many	TRBV6-5	TRBJ2-7	TRBD2	TGTGCCAGCAGTGTACTAGCGAGAGTTGAGTACGAGCAGTACTTC	CASSVLARVEYEQYF
.	TRBV6-5	TRBJ2-7	.	TGTGCCAGCAGTTATGTCTCGGGGTACGAGCAGTACTTC	CASSYVSGYEQYF
.	TRBV7-2	TRBJ2-5	TRBD1	TGTGCTAGCAGCTCCGGACAGGGAATACAAGAGACCCAGTACTTC	CASSSGQGIQETQYF
many	TRBV5-5	TRBJ1-5	.	TGTGCCAGCACCAATACAGGTTTGGGAAGCAATCAGCCCCAGCATTTT	CASTNTGLGSNQPQHF
.	TRBV20-1	TRBJ1-5	.	TGCAGTGCGGGCGGAGGGGTCGATCAGCCCCAGCATTTT	CSAGGGVDQPQHF
many	TRBV10-3	TRBJ1-5	.	TGTGCCATCAGTACCGGACTGGCGGATAGCAATCAGCCCCAGCATTTT	CAISTGLADSNQPQHF
many	TRBV28	TRBJ2-7	TRBD1	TGTGCCAGCAGTTCGACAGGGGGCTCATCCTACGAGCAGTACTTC	CASSSTGGSSYEQYF
many	TRBV12-3/TRBV12-4	TRBJ2-2	TRBD2	TGTGCCAGCAAACTTAGCGGGAGGTACACCGGGGAGCTGTTTTTT	CASKLSGRYTGELFF
.	TRBV6-2/TRBV6-3	TRBJ1-2	.	TGTGCCAGCAGGGGTTCGAGTGGCTATGGCTACACCTTC	CASRGSSGYGYTF
few	TRBV6-1	TRBJ2-7	TRBD1	TGTGCCAGCGGATCGACAGGGACGATCTACGAGCAGTACTTC	CASGSTGTIYEQYF
many	TRBV5-1	TRBJ2-1	TRBD2	TGCGCCAGCAGCTTGGAACGGGGGGCCTACAATGAGCAGTTCTTC	CASSLERGAYNEQFF
.	TRBV2	TRBJ2-7	.	TGTGCCAGCAAGGATCACCGCTCCTACGAGCAGTACTTC	CASKDHRSYEQYF
.	TRBV6-1	TRBJ2-5	TRBD1	TGTGCCAGCGGCCCAGGGCAGGGGGCCCGGGAGACCCAGTACTTC	CASGPGQGARETQYF
.	TRBV7-8	TRBJ1-5	.	TGTGCCAGCAGCTCCGAAGGTGGGAGCAATCAGCCCCAGCATTTT	CASSSEGGSNQPQHF
many	TRBV7-2	TRBJ2-5	.	TGTGCCAGCAGCCAGGTGGGGAGTGAGACCCAGTACTTC	CASSQVGSETQYF
many	TRBV4-2	TRBJ2-7	.	TGTGCCAGCAGCCACACCGGACAGTCCTACGAGCAGTACTTC	CASSHTGQSYEQYF
few	TRBV12-3/TRBV12-4	TRBJ1-6	.	TGTGCCAGCAGTCTGCAGGGTACTGGTTCACCCCTCCACTTT	CASSLQGTGSPLHF
many	TRBV5-1	TRBJ1-2	.	TGCGCCAGCAGCTTGGGAATTAACTATGGCTACACCTTC	CASSLGINYGYTF
many	TRBV7-2	TRBJ2-5	.	TGTGCCACCAGGACGCCCATCAGGGAGACCCAGTACTTC	CATRTPIRETQYF
many	TRBV24-1	TRBJ1-2	.	TGTGCCACCAGTGATTCACATGGCTACACCTTC	CATSDSHGYTF
.	TRBV7-8	TRBJ2-4	.	TGTGCCAGCGGGAGTTTGGACATTCAGTACTTC	CASGSLDIQYF
many	TRBV6-1	TRBJ2-5	TRBD1	TGTGCCAGCAGAGACGCACTGGACAGGGTGGAGACCCAGTACTTC	CASRDALDRVETQYF
many	TRBV6-2/TRBV6-3	TRBJ2-5	TRBD2	TGTGCCAGCAGCAAATCAAACCTAGCGGGGACCCAAGAGACCCAGTACTTC	CASSKSNLAGTQETQYF
many	TRBV2	TRBJ1-2	.	TGTGCCAGCAGTGAACCTGGCACATACTATGGCTACACCTTC	CASSEPGTYYGYTF
.	TRBV2	TRBJ2-7	TRBD2	TGTGCCAGCAGTCGCCTTGGCGGGAGGGCCCCCGACGAGCAGTACTTC	CASSRLGGRAPDEQYF
many	TRBV2	TRBJ2-5	TRBD2	TGTGCCAGCAGTGAGGGAGGACTAGCGGGGGGGCGAGGCCAGTACTTC	CASSEGGLAGGRGQYF
.	TRBV7-2	TRBJ2-7	TRBD1	TGTGCCAGCAGCTTTCGGGACAGTAACGAGCAGTACTTC	CASSFRDSNEQYF
.	TRBV18	TRBJ1-2	.	TGTGCCAGCTCACCACAGCCAGTTAACTATGGCTACACCTTC	CASSPQPVNYGYTF
many	TRBV7-3	TRBJ2-5	.	TGTGCCAGCAGCTCTAACTCGGGTGAGACCCAGTACTTC	CASSSNSGETQYF
.	TRBV12-3/TRBV12-4	TRBJ1-1	.	TGTGCCAGCACCGCGACAGTGAACACTGAAGCTTTCTTT	CASTATVNTEAFF
.	TRBV7-2	TRBJ2-5	.	TGTGCCAGCAGCTTAGGACGCCTCCAAGAGACCCAGTACTTC	CASSLGRLQETQYF
many	TRBV5-1	TRBJ1-5	.	TGCGCCAGCGCGCCGGACCTTAATCAGCCCCAGCATTTT	CASAPDLNQPQHF